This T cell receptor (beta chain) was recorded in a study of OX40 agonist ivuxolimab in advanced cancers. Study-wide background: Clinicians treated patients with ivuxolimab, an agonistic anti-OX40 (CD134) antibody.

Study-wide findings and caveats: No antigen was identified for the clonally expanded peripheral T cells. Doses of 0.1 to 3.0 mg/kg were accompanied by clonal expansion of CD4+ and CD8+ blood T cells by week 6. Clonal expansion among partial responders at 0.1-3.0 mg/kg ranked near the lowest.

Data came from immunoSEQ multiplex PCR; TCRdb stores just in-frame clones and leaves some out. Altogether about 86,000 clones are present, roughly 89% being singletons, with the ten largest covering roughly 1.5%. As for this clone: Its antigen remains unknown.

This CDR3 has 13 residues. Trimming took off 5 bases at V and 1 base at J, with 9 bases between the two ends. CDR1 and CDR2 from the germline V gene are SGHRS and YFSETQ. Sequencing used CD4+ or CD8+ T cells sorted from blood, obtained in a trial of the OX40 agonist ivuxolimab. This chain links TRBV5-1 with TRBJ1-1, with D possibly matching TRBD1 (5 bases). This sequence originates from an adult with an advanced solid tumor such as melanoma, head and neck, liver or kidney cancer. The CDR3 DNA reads TGCGCCAGCAGGGAGGGGTGGAACACTGAAGCTTTCTTT. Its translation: CASREGWNTEAFF.